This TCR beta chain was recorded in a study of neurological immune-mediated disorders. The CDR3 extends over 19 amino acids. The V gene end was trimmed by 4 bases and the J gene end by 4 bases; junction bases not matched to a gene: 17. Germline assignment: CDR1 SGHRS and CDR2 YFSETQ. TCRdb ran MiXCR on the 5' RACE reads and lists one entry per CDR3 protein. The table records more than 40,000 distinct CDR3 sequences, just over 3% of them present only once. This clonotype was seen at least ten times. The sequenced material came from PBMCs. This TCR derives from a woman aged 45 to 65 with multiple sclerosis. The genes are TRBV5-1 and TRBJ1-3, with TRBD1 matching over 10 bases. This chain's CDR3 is CASSPTGTGVSPSGNTIYF. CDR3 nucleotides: TGCGCCAGCAGCCCAACCGGGACAGGGGTATCGCCCTCCGGAAACACCATATATTTT.